This T cell receptor beta chain was captured in a study of cytomegalovirus exposure and HLA in healthy donors. Overall study: In terms of ancestry, the Caucasian-associated cluster contained around 79% of the roughly 360 genotyped donors.

As for this clone: The antigen is not known.

The study ran its PCR with 60 Vbeta and 13 Jbeta primers. Some clones are missing from TCRdb's copy, which holds only in-frame ones; the method was immunoSEQ multiplex PCR. Seen here are 100,000 or so clones, 60% to 85% observed once, and the top ten hold around 8.6%. Germline V gene sequence: CDR1 SNHLY, CDR2 FYNNEI. V shed 9 bases, J shed 0 bases, and the junction held 2 bases outside the gene matches. The CDR3 covers 13 residues. Findings and limits, study-wide: When analyzed later, a missense DCLRE1C variant was found to be linked to TCR beta V- and J-gene trimming. In a later analysis, CMV-associated beta chains were mostly HLA-associated, it appeared. In vitro confirmation showed three CMV-associated chains to be CMV antigen specific.

The sequencing sample was made of PBMCs. This TCR was sampled from a woman aged 40 to 50 in good health and CMV-seropositive. This chain joins TRBV2 and TRBJ1-1; TRBD1 agrees at 9 bases. CDR3 DNA sequence: TGTGCCAGTGACAGGGGGGTGAACACTGAAGCTTTCTTT. Translation gives CASDRGVNTEAFF.